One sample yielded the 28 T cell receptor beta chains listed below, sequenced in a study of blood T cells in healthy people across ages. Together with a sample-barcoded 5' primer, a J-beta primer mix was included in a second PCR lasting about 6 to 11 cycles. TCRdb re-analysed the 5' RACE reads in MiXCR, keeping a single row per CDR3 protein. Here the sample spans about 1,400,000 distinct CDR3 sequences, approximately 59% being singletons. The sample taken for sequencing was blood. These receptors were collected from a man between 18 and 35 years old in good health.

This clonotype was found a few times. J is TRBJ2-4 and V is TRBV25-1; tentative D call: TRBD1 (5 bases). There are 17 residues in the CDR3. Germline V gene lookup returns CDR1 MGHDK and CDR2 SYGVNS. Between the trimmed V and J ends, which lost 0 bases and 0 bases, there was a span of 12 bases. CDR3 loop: CASSEYRGGIAKNIQYF. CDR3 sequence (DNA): TGTGCCAGCAGTGAATATAGGGGTGGGATAGCCAAAAACATTCAGTACTTC.

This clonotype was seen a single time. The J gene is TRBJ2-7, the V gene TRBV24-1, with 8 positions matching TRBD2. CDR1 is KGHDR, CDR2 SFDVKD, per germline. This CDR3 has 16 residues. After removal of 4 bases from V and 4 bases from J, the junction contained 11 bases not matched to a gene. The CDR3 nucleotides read TGTGCCACCAGTGACCCGTTGGGCGGGAGGTATTACGAGCAGTACTTC. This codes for CATSDPLGGRYYEQYF.

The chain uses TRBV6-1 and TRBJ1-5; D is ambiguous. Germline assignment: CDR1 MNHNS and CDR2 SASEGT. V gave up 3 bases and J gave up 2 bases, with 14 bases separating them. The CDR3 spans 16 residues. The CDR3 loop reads CASSDGVGEGNQPQHF. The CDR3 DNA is TGTGCCAGCAGTGACGGGGTCGGGGAGGGCAATCAGCCCCAGCATTTT.

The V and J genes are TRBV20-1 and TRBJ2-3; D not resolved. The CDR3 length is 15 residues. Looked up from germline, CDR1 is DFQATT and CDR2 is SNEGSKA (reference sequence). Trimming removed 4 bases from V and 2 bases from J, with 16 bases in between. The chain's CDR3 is CSAKVPKSPTDTQYF. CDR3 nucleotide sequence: TGCAGTGCTAAAGTCCCGAAGTCCCCCACAGATACGCAGTATTTT.

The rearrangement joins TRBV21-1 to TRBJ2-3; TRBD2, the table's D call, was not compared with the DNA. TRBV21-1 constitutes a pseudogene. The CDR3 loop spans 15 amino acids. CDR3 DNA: TGTGCCAGCGACTACGGGATAGCTGACACAGATACGCAGTATTTT. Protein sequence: CASDYGIADTDTQYF.

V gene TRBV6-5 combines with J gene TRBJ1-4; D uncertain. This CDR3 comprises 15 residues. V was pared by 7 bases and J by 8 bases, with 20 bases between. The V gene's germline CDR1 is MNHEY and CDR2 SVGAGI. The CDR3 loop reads CASTHVGGRREKLFF. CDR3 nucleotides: TGTGCCAGCACCCACGTAGGAGGGAGAAGGGAAAAACTGTTTTTT.

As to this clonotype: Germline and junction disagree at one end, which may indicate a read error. The CDR3 nucleotides are TGTGCCAGCAGTCTTAGCGGGGGGGGGCTGTTTTTT. Translated, it gives CASSLSGGGLFF. This chain links TRBV27 with TRBJ2-2; 11 bases align to TRBD2. The CDR3 length is 12 residues. CDR1 is MNHEY and CDR2 is SMNVEV in the germline V gene (reference sequence).

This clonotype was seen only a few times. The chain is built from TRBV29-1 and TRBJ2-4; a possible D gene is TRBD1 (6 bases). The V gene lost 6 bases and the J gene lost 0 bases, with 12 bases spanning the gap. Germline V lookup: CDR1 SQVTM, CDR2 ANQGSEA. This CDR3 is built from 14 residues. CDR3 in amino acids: CSVQGVLAKNIQYF. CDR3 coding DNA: TGCAGCGTACAGGGCGTCCTAGCCAAAAACATTCAGTACTTC.

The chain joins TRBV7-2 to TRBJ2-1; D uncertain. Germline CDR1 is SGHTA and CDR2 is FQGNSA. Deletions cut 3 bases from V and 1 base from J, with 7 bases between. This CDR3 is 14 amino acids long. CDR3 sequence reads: CASSFEFSYNEQFF. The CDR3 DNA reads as TGTGCCAGCAGCTTTGAATTTTCCTACAATGAGCAGTTCTTC.

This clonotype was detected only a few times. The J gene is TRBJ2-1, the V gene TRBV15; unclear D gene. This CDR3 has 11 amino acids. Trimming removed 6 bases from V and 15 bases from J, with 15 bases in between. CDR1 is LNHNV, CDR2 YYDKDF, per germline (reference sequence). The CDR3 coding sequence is TGTGCCACCAGTTCGGGCCTGAATCCGTTCTTC. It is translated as CATSSGLNPFF.

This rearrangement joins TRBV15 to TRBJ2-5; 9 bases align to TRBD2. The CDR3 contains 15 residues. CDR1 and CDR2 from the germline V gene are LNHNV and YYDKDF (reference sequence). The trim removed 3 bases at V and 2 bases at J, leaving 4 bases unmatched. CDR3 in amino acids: CATSSLAGLQETQYF. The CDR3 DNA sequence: TGTGCCACCAGCAGTCTAGCGGGACTTCAAGAGACCCAGTACTTC.

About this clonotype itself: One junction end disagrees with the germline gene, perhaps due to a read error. CDR3 in amino acids: CASSFGQVYGNTF. As DNA, the CDR3 is TGTGCCAGCAGCTTCGGACAGGTCTATGGCAACACCTTC. The chain combines TRBV11-2 with TRBJ1-2; 7 bases align to TRBD1. Germline loops: CDR1 SGHAT, CDR2 FQNNGV. The CDR3 contains 13 residues.

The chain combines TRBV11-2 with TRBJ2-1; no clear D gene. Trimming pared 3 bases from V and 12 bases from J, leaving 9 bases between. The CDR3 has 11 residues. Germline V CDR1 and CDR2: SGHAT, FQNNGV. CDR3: CASSLATGQFF. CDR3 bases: TGTGCCAGCAGCTTGGCAACGGGGCAGTTCTTC. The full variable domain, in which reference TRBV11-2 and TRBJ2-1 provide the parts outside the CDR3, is EAGVAQSPRYKIIEKRQSVAFWCNPISGHATLYWYQQILGQGPKLLIQFQNNGVVDDSQLPKDRFSAERLKGVDSTLKIQPAKLEDSAVYLCASSLATGQFFGPGTRLTVL.

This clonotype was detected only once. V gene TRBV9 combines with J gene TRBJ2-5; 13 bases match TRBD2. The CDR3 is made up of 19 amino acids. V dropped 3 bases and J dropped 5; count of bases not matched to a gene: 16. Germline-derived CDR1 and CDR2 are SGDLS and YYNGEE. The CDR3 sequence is CASSAQLTRLAGGEETQYF. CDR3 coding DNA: TGTGCCAGCAGCGCCCAACTAACCCGACTAGCGGGAGGCGAGGAGACCCAGTACTTC. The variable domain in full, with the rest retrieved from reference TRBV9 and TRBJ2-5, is DSGVTQTPKHLITATGQRVTLRCSPRSGDLSVYWYQQSLDQGLQFLIQYYNGEERAKGNILERFSAQQFPDLHSELNLSSLELGDSALYFCASSAQLTRLAGGEETQYFGPGTRLLVL.

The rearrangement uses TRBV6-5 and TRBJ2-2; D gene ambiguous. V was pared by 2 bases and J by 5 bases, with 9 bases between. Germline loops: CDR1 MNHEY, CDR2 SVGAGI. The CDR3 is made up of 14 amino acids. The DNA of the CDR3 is TGTGCCAGCAGTTACGGAGTTGTTACCGGGGAGCTGTTTTTT. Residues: CASSYGVVTGELFF.

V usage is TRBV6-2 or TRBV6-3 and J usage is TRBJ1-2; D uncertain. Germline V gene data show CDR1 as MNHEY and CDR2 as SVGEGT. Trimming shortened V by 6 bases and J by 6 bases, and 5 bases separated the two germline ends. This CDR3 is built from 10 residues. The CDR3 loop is CASRSDGYTF. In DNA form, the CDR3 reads TGTGCCAGCAGATCCGATGGCTACACCTTC.

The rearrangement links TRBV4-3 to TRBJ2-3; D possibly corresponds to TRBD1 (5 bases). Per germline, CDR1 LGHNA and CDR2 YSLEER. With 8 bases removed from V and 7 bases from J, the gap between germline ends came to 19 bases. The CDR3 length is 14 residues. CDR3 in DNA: TGCGCCAGCTGCAATGCTGTAGGACAATATACGCAGTATTTT. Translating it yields CASCNAVGQYTQYF.

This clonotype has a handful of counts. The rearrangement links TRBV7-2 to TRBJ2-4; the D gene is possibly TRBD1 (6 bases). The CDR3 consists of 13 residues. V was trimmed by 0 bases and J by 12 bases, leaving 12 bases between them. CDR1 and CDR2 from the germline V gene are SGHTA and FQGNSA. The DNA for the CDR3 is TGTGCCAGCAGCTTAGCGCTACAGGGCGCTCAGTACTTC. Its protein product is CASSLALQGAQYF.

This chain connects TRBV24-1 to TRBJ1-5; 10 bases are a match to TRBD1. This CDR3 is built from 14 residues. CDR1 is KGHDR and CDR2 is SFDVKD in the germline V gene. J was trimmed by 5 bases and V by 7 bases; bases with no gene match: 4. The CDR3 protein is CATRGQGSDQPQHF. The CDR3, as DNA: TGTGCCACCAGGGGACAGGGGTCGGATCAGCCCCAGCATTTT.

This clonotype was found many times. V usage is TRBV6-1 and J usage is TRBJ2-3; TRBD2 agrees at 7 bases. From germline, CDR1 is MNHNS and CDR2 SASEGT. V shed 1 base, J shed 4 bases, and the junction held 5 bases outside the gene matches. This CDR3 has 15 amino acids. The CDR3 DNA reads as TGTGCCAGCAGTGAAGGCGGGAGTGGCGCAGATACGCAGTATTTT. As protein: CASSEGGSGADTQYF.

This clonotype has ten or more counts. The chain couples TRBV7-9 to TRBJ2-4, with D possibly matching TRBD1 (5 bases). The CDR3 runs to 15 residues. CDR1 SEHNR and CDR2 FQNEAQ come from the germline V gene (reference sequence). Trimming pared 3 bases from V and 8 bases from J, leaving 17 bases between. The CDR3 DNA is TGTGCCAGCAGCTTTTACCAACAGGCTGAGGACATTCAGTACTTC. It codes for CASSFYQQAEDIQYF.

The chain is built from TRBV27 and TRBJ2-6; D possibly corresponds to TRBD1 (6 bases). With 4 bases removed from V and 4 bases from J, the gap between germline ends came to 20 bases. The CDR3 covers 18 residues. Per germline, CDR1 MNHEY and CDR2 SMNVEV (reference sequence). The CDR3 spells CASSSWAGASSGANVLTF. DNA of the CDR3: TGTGCCAGCAGTTCGTGGGCAGGGGCCTCTTCGGGGGCCAACGTCCTGACTTTC.

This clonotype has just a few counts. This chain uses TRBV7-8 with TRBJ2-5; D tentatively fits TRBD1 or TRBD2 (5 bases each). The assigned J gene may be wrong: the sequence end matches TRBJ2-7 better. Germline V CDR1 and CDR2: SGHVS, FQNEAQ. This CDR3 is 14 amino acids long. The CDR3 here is CASSLKGPLYEQYF. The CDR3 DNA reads TGTGCCAGCAGCTTAAAGGGACCGCTTTACGAGCAGTACTTC.

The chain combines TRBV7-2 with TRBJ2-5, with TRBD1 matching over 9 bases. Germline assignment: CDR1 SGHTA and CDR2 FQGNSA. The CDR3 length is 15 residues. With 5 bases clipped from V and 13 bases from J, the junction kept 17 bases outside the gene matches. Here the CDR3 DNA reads TGTGCCAGCAGCCTACAGGGGGCGGGGCCCTACGAGCGGTACTTC. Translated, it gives CASSLQGAGPYERYF.

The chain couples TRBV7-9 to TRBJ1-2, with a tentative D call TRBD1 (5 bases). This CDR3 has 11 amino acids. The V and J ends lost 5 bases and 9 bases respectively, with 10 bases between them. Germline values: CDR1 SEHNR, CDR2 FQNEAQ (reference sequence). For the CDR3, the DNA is TGTGCCAGCAGCCCCAGGGTTAGCTACACCTTC. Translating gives CASSPRVSYTF.

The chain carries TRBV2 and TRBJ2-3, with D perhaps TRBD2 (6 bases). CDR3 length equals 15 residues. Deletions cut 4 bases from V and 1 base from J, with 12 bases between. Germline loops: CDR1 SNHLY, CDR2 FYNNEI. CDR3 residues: CASSVGGGGTDTQYF. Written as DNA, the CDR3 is TGTGCCAGCAGTGTGGGCGGCGGGGGCACAGATACGCAGTATTTT.

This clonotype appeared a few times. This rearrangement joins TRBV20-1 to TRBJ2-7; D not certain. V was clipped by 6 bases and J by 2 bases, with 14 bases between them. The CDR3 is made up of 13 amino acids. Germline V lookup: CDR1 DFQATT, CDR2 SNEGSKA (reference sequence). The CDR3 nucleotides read TGCAGTGCAGCCGGACCCGAGACCTACGAGCAGTACTTC. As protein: CSAAGPETYEQYF.

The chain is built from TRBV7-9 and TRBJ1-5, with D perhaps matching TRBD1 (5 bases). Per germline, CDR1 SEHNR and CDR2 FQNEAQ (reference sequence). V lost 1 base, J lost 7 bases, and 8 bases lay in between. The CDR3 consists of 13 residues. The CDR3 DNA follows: TGTGCCAGCAGCTTAGGTGGGACCCAGCCCCAGCATTTT. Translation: CASSLGGTQPQHF.